The rows below give T cell receptor beta chains drawn from one sample of a study of blood T cell repertoires in COVID-19. TCRdb's table, derived via immunoSEQ multiplex PCR, lists solely in-frame clones and lacks some. Among around 160,000 clones listed, just over 85% were seen once. The sequenced sample was peripheral blood. The source is a man in his sixties with acute or convalescent COVID-19. CDR3s include the opening cysteine and the closing phenylalanine or tryptophan. The order of the fields is CDR3 length, J gene, V gene, D gene, clone size, CDR3 protein, CDR3 DNA. The D gene is left open where the match is weak. Expanded clones get a size class; other rows say once, few or many, or leave the size out.

CDR3 length: 16
J gene: TRBJ1-3
V gene: TRBV28
D gene: TRBD1
clone size: once
CDR3 protein: CASSTGTVLFGNTIYF
CDR3 DNA: TGTGCCAGCAGTACGGGGACAGTCTTATTTGGAAACACCATATATTTT

CDR3 length: 15
J gene: TRBJ1-1
V gene: TRBV19
D gene: TRBD1
clone size: NA
CDR3 protein: CASSSPGGKWTEAFF
CDR3 DNA: TGTGCCAGTAGTTCGCCAGGGGGCAAGTGGACTGAAGCTTTCTTT

CDR3 length: 16
J gene: TRBJ1-5
V gene: TRBV6-1
D gene: TRBD1
clone size: few
CDR3 protein: CASSEGLGQGVQPQHF
CDR3 DNA: TGTGCCAGCAGTGAGGGTTTGGGACAGGGCGTTCAGCCCCAGCATTTT

CDR3 length: 12
J gene: TRBJ2-3
V gene: TRBV10-1
D gene: TRBD1
clone size: NA
CDR3 protein: CASGTARDTQYF
CDR3 DNA: TGCGCCAGCGGGACAGCAAGAGATACGCAGTATTTT

CDR3 length: 13
J gene: TRBJ1-2
V gene: TRBV6-5
D gene: NA
clone size: once
CDR3 protein: CASSPNGQTGYTF
CDR3 DNA: TGTGCCAGCAGCCCAAACGGACAGACGGGCTACACCTTC

CDR3 length: 16
J gene: TRBJ2-1
V gene: TRBV5-8
D gene: NA
clone size: NA
CDR3 protein: CASISRVVGSYNEQFF
CDR3 DNA: TGTGCCAGCATCTCCAGGGTCGTTGGGTCCTACAATGAGCAGTTCTTC

CDR3 length: 15
J gene: TRBJ1-4
V gene: TRBV7-6
D gene: TRBD1
clone size: once
CDR3 protein: CASSRYRGRDEKLFF
CDR3 DNA: TGTGCCAGCAGCCGTTACAGGGGAAGGGATGAAAAACTGTTTTTT

CDR3 length: 15
J gene: TRBJ2-5
V gene: TRBV18
D gene: TRBD1
clone size: NA
CDR3 protein: CASSPQRGRQETQYF
CDR3 DNA: TGTGCCAGCTCCCCACAGAGGGGGCGGCAAGAGACCCAGTACTTC

CDR3 length: 15
J gene: TRBJ2-3
V gene: TRBV19
D gene: TRBD2
clone size: NA
CDR3 protein: CASSPRTSGTDTQYF
CDR3 DNA: TGTGCCAGTAGTCCACGGACTAGCGGCACAGATACGCAGTATTTT

CDR3 length: 14
J gene: TRBJ2-7
V gene: TRBV5-1
D gene: TRBD2
clone size: NA
CDR3 protein: CASSSGLGPYEQYF
CDR3 DNA: TGCGCCAGCAGTTCGGGACTAGGTCCCTACGAGCAGTACTTC

CDR3 length: 17
J gene: TRBJ1-5
V gene: TRBV7-2
D gene: NA
clone size: NA
CDR3 protein: CASTPFAGPRKNQPQHF
CDR3 DNA: TGTGCCAGCACCCCCTTCGCGGGGCCGAGAAAAAATCAGCCCCAGCATTTT

CDR3 length: 19
J gene: TRBJ2-6
V gene: TRBV7-3
D gene: TRBD1
clone size: NA
CDR3 protein: CASSLRGDRGRQGANVLTF
CDR3 DNA: TGTGCCAGCAGCTTAAGAGGGGACAGGGGGCGACAAGGGGCCAACGTCCTGACTTTC

CDR3 length: 14
J gene: TRBJ1-1
V gene: TRBV19
D gene: NA
clone size: NA
CDR3 protein: CASSIGGSKTEAFF
CDR3 DNA: TGTGCCAGTAGTATAGGAGGGAGTAAAACTGAAGCTTTCTTT

CDR3 length: 15
J gene: TRBJ1-4
V gene: TRBV4-2
D gene: NA
clone size: NA
CDR3 protein: CASSQDDRTNEKLFF
CDR3 DNA: TGTGCCAGCAGCCAAGATGACAGAACTAATGAAAAACTGTTTTTT

CDR3 length: 15
J gene: TRBJ1-2
V gene: TRBV5-1
D gene: TRBD1
clone size: NA
CDR3 protein: CASSLRTGRNYGYTF
CDR3 DNA: TGCGCCAGCAGCTTAAGGACAGGCCGCAACTATGGCTACACCTTC

CDR3 length: 14
J gene: TRBJ2-7
V gene: TRBV9
D gene: NA
clone size: NA
CDR3 protein: CASSVGGGNYEQYF
CDR3 DNA: TGTGCCAGCAGCGTAGGAGGAGGAAACTACGAGCAGTACTTC

CDR3 length: 17
J gene: TRBJ1-5
V gene: TRBV28
D gene: NA
clone size: NA
CDR3 protein: CASSPPWEPSTHQPQHF
CDR3 DNA: TGTGCCAGCAGCCCCCCTTGGGAGCCATCAACTCATCAGCCCCAGCATTTT

CDR3 length: 19
J gene: TRBJ1-2
V gene: TRBV7-8
D gene: NA
clone size: NA
CDR3 protein: CASSLARGESVIRNYGYTF
CDR3 DNA: TGTGCCAGCAGCTTAGCGCGGGGGGAGTCAGTGATTAGGAACTATGGCTACACCTTC

CDR3 length: 10
J gene: TRBJ1-1
V gene: TRBV20-1
D gene: NA
clone size: NA
CDR3 protein: CSAGGLWAFF
CDR3 DNA: TGCAGTGCTGGAGGGCTCTGGGCTTTCTTT

CDR3 length: 14
J gene: TRBJ2-2
V gene: TRBV27
D gene: NA
clone size: NA
CDR3 protein: CASSNSFNTGELFF
CDR3 DNA: TGTGCCAGCAGTAACAGTTTTAACACCGGGGAGCTGTTTTTT

CDR3 length: 16
J gene: TRBJ2-2
V gene: TRBV4-1
D gene: TRBD2
clone size: once
CDR3 protein: CASSLRGGGNTGELFF
CDR3 DNA: TGCGCCAGCAGCCTCCGTGGGGGGGGGAACACCGGGGAGCTGTTTTTT

CDR3 length: 12
J gene: TRBJ1-3
V gene: TRBV7-7
D gene: NA
clone size: NA
CDR3 protein: CAISEGGDTIYF
CDR3 DNA: TGTGCTATTTCCGAGGGAGGAGACACCATATATTTT

CDR3 length: 14
J gene: TRBJ1-2
V gene: TRBV7-9
D gene: TRBD1
clone size: NA
CDR3 protein: CASTLIQGSYGYTF
CDR3 DNA: TGTGCCAGCACCCTTATACAGGGGTCCTATGGCTACACCTTC

CDR3 length: 16
J gene: TRBJ2-2
V gene: TRBV9
D gene: NA
clone size: NA
CDR3 protein: CASSVATGAVAGELFF
CDR3 DNA: TGTGCCAGCAGCGTAGCTACGGGAGCAGTCGCCGGGGAGCTGTTTTTT

CDR3 length: 12
J gene: TRBJ2-7
V gene: TRBV29-1
D gene: TRBD2
clone size: NA
CDR3 protein: CSVGRGTYEQYF
CDR3 DNA: TGCAGCGTTGGGCGGGGGACCTACGAGCAGTACTTC

CDR3 length: 15
J gene: TRBJ1-4
V gene: TRBV5-1
D gene: NA
clone size: NA
CDR3 protein: CTSSSGTTTNEKLFF
CDR3 DNA: TGCACCAGCAGCTCCGGGACAACAACTAATGAAAAACTGTTTTTT